This TCR beta chain was retrieved from a study of OX40 agonist ivuxolimab in advanced cancers. Study-level background: Patients receiving dose escalation had hepatocellular carcinoma, melanoma, renal cell or head and neck cancer. Partial responses were observed in three patients, of whom one had hepatocellular carcinoma and two had cutaneous melanoma.

Points on this clone: What it binds is not known.

The CDR3 is 14 residues long. The V gene end was trimmed by 5 bases and the J gene end by 5 bases; junction bases not matched to a gene: 4. The germline V gene encodes CDR1 SGHTA and CDR2 FQGNSA. Using immunoSEQ multiplex PCR, the repertoire was profiled, and TCRdb retains in-frame clones only, with some absent. The sample has fewer than 100,000 clones, over 90% seen once. Study-level results: In the 0.1 to 3.0 mg/kg range, CD4+ and CD8+ blood T cells had expanded clonally by week 6.

Here the sequenced sample was CD4+ or CD8+ T cells sorted from blood, taken in a trial of the OX40 agonist ivuxolimab. This sequence was found in an adult with an advanced solid tumor such as melanoma, head and neck, liver or kidney cancer. The chain uses TRBV7-2 and TRBJ2-5; 11 bases fit TRBD1. CDR3 protein: CASSTDRGLETQYF. DNA for the CDR3: TGTGCCAGCAGCACGGACAGGGGGCTTGAGACCCAGTACTTC. Based on the CDR3 plus reference TRBV7-2 and TRBJ2-5, the full variable domain is GAGVSQSPSNKVTEKGKDVELRCDPISGHTALYWYRQSLGQGLEFLIYFQGNSAPDKSGLPSDRFSAERTGGSVSTLTIQRTQQEDSAVYLCASSTDRGLETQYFGPGTRLLVL.